The clone carrying this T cell receptor beta chain showed up many times. The antigen is not known. TCRdb re-called the RT-PCR reads through MiXCR, storing one row per CDR3 protein. The sample has 500,000 to 550,000 distinct CDR3 sequences, less than 7.5% seen once. The V end lost 1 base, the J end lost 1 base, and 7 bases lay between the germline ends. CDR1 LNHNV and CDR2 YYDKDF come from the germline V gene (reference sequence). The CDR3 is 14 residues long. These data are taken from a study of response to subunit inactivated influenza vaccine. The study's findings and limits: After each seasonal influenza vaccination, few new T cells are recruited, the authors suggested.

The sequence was obtained from a man between 50 and 70 years old who received an inactivated influenza vaccine. The source material was PBMCs from blood, sampled around 25 months after vaccination. The genes are TRBV15 and TRBJ2-5, with TRBD2 as a possible D gene (6 bases). The CDR3 reads CATSRGTTQETQYF. CDR3 in DNA: TGTGCCACCAGCAGAGGGACTACCCAAGAGACCCAGTACTTC.